The sequence of this T cell receptor (beta chain) was determined in a study of blood T cell repertoires in COVID-19. On the study more broadly: Samples taken during acute and convalescent COVID-19 were collected in the United States, Italy and Spain. T cells, B-cell-depleted T cells, or PBMCs supplied cDNA or gDNA.

Enrolled through a virtual design, the participants were between 18 and 89 years of age and came from approximately 25 US areas. Donors were grouped by their self-reported clinical history. V gave up 4 bases and J gave up 6 bases; unmatched junction bases: 4. In germline, CDR1 is SGHTA, CDR2 FQGNSA. The CDR3 spans 15 residues. The assay was immunoSEQ multiplex PCR, and TCRdb's table has in-frame clones only and misses some. Here the sample spans under 200,000 clones, 65% to 85% being singletons. The chain carries TRBV7-2 and TRBJ2-1; TRBD2 aligns across 12 bases. Sequences were obtained from PBMCs or T cells enriched from blood (not recorded which). This receptor was taken from a woman in her forties or fifties in a cohort exposed to, infected with or recovered from COVID-19 (not recorded which). CDR3 in DNA: TGTGCCAGCAGCTCGACTAGCGGGGGAATCAATGAGCAGTTCTTC. Translating gives CASSSTSGGINEQFF. The full variable domain, completed using reference TRBV7-2 and TRBJ2-1, is GAGVSQSPSNKVTEKGKDVELRCDPISGHTALYWYRQSLGQGLEFLIYFQGNSAPDKSGLPSDRFSAERTGGSVSTLTIQRTQQEDSAVYLCASSSTSGGINEQFFGPGTRLTVL.